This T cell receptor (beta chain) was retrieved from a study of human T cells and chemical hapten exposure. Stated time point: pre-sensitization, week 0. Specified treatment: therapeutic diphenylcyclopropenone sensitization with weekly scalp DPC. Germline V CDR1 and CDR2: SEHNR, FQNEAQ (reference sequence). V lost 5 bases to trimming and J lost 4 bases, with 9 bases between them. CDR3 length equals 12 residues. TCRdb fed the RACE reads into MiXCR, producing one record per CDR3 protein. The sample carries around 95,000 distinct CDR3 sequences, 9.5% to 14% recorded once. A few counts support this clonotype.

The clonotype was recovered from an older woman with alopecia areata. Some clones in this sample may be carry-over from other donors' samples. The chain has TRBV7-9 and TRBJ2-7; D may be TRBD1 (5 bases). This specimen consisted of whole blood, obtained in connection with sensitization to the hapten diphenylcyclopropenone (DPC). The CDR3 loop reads CASSIDRYEQYF. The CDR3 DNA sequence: TGTGCCAGCAGCATTGACAGATACGAGCAGTACTTC. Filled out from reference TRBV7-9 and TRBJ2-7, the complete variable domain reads DTGVSQNPRHKITKRGQNVTFRCDPISEHNRLYWYRQTLGQGPEFLTYFQNEAQLEKSRLLSDRFSAERPKGSFSTLEIQRTEQGDSAMYLCASSIDRYEQYFGPGTRLTVT.